This TCR beta chain was sequenced during a study of T cell changes during pregnancy in multiple sclerosis. Generated by immunoSEQ multiplex PCR, the TCRdb table keeps only in-frame clones and is missing some. The sample records more than 70,000 clones, less than 95% being singletons. The clonotype comes from a female donor with multiple sclerosis, enrolled in a pregnancy study. Specimen: peripheral blood, collected before pregnancy.

CDR3 in amino acids: CASSYHLGDRTEAFF. CDR3 coding DNA: TGTGCCAGCAGTTACCATTTGGGAGATCGCACTGAAGCTTTCTTT. The V gene is TRBV6-6, the J gene TRBJ1-1; no clear D gene. Looked up from germline, CDR1 is MNHNY and CDR2 is SVGAGI (reference sequence). CDR3 length: 15 residues. The V and J ends lost 2 bases and 4 bases respectively, with 14 bases between them.